This T cell receptor (beta chain) derives from a study of persistence of HIV-infected CD4 T cells. Sequencing used immunoSEQ version 4 in survey mode. Sequencing was performed with immunoSEQ multiplex PCR; in TCRdb, only in-frame clones are kept and a portion is missing. The sample carries over 35,000 clones, more than 85% recorded once. Trimming took 5 bases from V and 7 from J; bases not matched to a gene: 10. This CDR3 contains 15 residues. Germline V gene lookup returns CDR1 LGHDT and CDR2 YNNKEL (reference sequence). With respect to this clone: Its specificity is unknown.

This nonspecific control used anti-CD3/anti-CD28 bead stimulation of CD4+ T cells. Sorting of responding CD4+ T cells relied on upregulated CD40 ligand together with CD69. Undetectable plasma HIV-1 RNA below 50 copies/mL lasted at least 4 years. A roughly 19-hour stimulation of CD8-depleted PBMCs used anti-CD28/CD49d costimulation, CD40-blocking antibody and enfuvirtide. This TCR came from an adult man with HIV who was CMV-seropositive. The specimen was CD4+ T cells sorted from PBMCs after roughly 18-hour stimulation, collected from a patient who received antiretroviral therapy. The V and J genes are TRBV3-1 (or the pseudogene TRBV3-2) and TRBJ2-1, with 8 nucleotides matching TRBD2. The CDR3 coding sequence is TGTGCCAGCAGCGAACCCCGGGGGGGCCGAAATGAGCAGTTCTTC. It yields the protein CASSEPRGGRNEQFF.